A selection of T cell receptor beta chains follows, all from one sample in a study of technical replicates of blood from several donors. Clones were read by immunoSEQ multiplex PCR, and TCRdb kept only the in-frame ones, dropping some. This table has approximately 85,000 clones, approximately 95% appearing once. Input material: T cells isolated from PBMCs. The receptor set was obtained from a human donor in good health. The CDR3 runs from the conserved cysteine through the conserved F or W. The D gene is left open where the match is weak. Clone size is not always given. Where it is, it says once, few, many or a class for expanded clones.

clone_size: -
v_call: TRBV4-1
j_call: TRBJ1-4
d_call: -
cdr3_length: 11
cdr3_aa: CASSQGRGQSF
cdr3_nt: TGCGCCAGCAGCCAGGGAAGGGGCCAGTCTTTT

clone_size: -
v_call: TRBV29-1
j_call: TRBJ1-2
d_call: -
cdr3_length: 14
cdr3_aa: CSVEGQGGTLGYTF
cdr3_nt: TGCAGCGTTGAGGGGCAGGGAGGGACCCTTGGCTACACCTTC

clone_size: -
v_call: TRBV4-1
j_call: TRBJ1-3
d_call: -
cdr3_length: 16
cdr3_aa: CASSQQGPNSGNTIYF
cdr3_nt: TGCGCCAGCAGCCAACAGGGTCCCAACTCTGGAAACACCATATATTTT

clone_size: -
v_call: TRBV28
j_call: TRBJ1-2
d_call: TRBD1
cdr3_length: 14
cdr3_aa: CASITPGQGSGYTF
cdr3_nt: TGTGCCAGCATAACCCCGGGACAGGGGAGCGGCTACACCTTC

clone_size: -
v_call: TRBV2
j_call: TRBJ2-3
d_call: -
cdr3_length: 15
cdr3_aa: CASIPDSPGTDTQYF
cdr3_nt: TGTGCCAGCATCCCGGACTCCCCTGGCACAGATACGCAGTATTTT

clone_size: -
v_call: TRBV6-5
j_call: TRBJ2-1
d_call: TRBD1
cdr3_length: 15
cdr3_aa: CASRYRQGPYNEQFF
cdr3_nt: TGTGCCAGCAGATACCGACAGGGACCATACAATGAGCAGTTCTTC

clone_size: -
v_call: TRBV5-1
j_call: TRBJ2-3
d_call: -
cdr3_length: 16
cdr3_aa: CASSLAGSGNTDTQYF
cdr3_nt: TGCGCCAGCAGCTTGGCCGGGTCGGGGAACACAGATACGCAGTATTTT

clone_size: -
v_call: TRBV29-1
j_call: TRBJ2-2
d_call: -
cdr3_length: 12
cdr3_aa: CSVQESAGELFF
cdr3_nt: TGCAGCGTCCAAGAGTCGGCCGGGGAGCTGTTTTTT

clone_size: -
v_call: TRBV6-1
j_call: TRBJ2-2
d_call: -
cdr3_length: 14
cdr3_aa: CASTDGGPTGELFF
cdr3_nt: TGTGCCAGCACCGACGGAGGCCCGACCGGGGAGCTGTTTTTT

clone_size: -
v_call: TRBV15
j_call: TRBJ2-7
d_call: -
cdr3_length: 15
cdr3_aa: CATSRAHRVAEEQYF
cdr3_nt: TGTGCCACCAGCAGAGCCCACAGGGTGGCGGAAGAGCAGTACTTC

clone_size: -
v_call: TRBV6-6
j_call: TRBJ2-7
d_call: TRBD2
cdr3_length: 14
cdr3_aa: CASGSGEVPEEQYF
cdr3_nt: TGTGCCAGCGGGAGCGGGGAGGTCCCTGAAGAGCAGTACTTC

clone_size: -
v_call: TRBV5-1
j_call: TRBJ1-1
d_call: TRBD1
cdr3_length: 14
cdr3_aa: CASRSRGTGTEAFF
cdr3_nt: TGCGCCAGCAGGTCCAGGGGGACGGGTACTGAAGCTTTCTTT

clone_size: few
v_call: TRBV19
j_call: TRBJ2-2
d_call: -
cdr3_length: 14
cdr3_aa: CASSIQTTTGELFF
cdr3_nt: TGTGCCAGTAGTATTCAGACTACGACCGGGGAGCTGTTTTTT

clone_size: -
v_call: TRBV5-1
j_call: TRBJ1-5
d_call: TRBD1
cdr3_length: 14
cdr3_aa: CASSPGQVNQPQHF
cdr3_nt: TGCGCCAGCAGCCCTGGACAGGTCAATCAGCCCCAGCATTTT

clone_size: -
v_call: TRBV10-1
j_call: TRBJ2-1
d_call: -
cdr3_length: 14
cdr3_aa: CASSDRQIYNEQFF
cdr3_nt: TGCGCCAGCAGTGACAGGCAGATATACAATGAGCAGTTCTTC

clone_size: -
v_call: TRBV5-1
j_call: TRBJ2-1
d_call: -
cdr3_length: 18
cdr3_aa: CASSFLVQGGIKDNEQFF
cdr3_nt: TGCGCCAGCAGCTTCTTAGTCCAGGGGGGAATTAAGGACAATGAGCAGTTCTTC

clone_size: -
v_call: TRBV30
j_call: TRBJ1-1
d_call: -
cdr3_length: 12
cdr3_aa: CAWSGFRAEAFF
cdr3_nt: TGTGCCTGGAGTGGCTTCAGGGCTGAAGCTTTCTTT

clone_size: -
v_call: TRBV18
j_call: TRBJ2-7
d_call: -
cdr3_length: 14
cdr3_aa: CASSPRESSYEQYF
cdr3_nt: TGTGCCAGCTCACCACGGGAGAGCTCCTACGAGCAGTACTTC

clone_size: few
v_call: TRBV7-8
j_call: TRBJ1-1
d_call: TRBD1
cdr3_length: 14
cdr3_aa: CASMTTGVNTEAFF
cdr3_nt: TGTGCCAGCATGACGACAGGGGTTAACACTGAAGCTTTCTTT

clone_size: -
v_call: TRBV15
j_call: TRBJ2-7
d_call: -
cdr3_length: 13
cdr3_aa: CATSPGSSYEQYF
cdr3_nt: TGTGCCACCAGCCCGGGATCCTCCTACGAGCAGTACTTC

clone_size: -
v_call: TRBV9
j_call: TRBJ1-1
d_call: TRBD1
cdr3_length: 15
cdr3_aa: CASSGQGASYTEAFF
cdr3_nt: TGTGCCAGCAGCGGACAGGGGGCCTCGTACACTGAAGCTTTCTTT

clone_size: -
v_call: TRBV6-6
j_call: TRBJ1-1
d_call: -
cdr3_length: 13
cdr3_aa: CASSYNWNTEAFF
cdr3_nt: TGTGCCAGCAGTTATAACTGGAACACTGAAGCTTTCTTT

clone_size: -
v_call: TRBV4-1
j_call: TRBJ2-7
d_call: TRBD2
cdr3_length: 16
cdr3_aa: CASSPLVGSGIYEQYF
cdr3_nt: TGCGCCAGCAGCCCACTGGTTGGTAGCGGGATCTACGAGCAGTACTTC

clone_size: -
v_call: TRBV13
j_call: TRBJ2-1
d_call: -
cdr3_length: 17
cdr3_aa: CASSPPPDGGNYNEQFF
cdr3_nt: TGTGCCAGCAGCCCCCCACCAGACGGAGGGAACTACAATGAGCAGTTCTTC

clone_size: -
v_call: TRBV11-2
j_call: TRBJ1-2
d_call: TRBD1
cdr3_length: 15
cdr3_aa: CASSRDRLSNYGYTF
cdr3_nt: TGTGCCAGCAGCCGGGACAGGTTATCTAACTATGGCTACACCTTC

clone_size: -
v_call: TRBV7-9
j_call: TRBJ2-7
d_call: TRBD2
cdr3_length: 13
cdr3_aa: CASSPGLAQEQYF
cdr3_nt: TGTGCCAGCAGTCCGGGACTAGCGCAAGAGCAGTACTTC

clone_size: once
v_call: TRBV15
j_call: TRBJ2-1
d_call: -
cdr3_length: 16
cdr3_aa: CATSRVGNLLHNEQFF
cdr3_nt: TGTGCCACCAGCAGAGTGGGCAACCTGCTACACAATGAGCAGTTCTTC

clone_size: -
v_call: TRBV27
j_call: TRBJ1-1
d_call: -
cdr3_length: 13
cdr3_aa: CASSFPGNTEAFF
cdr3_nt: TGTGCCAGCAGTTTTCCAGGAAACACTGAAGCTTTCTTT

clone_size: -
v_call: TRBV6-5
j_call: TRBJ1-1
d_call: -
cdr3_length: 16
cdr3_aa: CASSYQIGGALTEAFF
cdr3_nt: TGTGCCAGCAGTTACCAAATAGGGGGGGCGCTGACTGAAGCTTTCTTT

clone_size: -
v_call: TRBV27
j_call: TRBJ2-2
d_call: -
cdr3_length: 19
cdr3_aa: CASSPIERGPTGVSGELFF
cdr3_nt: TGTGCCAGCAGTCCCATAGAGCGAGGCCCGACCGGCGTGAGCGGGGAGCTGTTTTTT

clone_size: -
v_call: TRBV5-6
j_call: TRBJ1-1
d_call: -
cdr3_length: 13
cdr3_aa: CASSTTGNTEAFF
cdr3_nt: TGTGCCAGCAGCACGACAGGAAACACTGAAGCTTTCTTT

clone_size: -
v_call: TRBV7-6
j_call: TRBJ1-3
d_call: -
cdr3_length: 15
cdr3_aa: CASSPDRSSGNTIYF
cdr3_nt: TGTGCCAGCAGCCCCGATCGGAGCTCTGGAAACACCATATATTTT

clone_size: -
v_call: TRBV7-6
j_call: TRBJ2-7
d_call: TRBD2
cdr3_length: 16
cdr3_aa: CASSLRTSLEGDEQYF
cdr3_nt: TGTGCCAGCAGCCTACGGACTAGTTTGGAAGGTGACGAGCAGTACTTC

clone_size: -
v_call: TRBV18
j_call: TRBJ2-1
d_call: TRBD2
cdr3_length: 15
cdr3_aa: CASSPRLAGDNEQFF
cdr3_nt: TGTGCCAGCTCACCGAGGCTAGCGGGAGACAATGAGCAGTTCTTC

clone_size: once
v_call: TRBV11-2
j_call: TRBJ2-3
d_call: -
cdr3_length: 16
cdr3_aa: CASSLSPSGSTDTQYF
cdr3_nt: TGTGCCAGCAGCCTCAGCCCAAGCGGGAGCACAGATACGCAGTATTTT

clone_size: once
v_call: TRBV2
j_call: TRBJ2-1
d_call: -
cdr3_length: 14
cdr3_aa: CASGTQSSYNEQFF
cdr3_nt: TGTGCCAGCGGGACACAGAGCTCCTACAATGAGCAGTTCTTC

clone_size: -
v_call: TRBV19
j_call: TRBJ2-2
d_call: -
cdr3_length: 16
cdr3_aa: CASSIVSTRPDGELFF
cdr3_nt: TGTGCCAGTAGTATAGTCTCGACACGTCCTGACGGGGAGCTGTTTTTT

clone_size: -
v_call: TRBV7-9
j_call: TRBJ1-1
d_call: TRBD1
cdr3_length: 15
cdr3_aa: CASSLAGQENTEAFF
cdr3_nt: TGTGCCAGCAGCTTAGCGGGACAGGAGAACACTGAAGCTTTCTTT

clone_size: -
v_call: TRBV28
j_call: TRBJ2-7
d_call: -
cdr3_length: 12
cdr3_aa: CASTSTHYEQYF
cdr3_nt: TGTGCCAGCACTAGCACACACTACGAGCAGTACTTC

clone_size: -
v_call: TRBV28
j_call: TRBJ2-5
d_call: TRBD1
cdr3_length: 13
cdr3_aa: CASSAGTAETQYF
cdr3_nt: TGTGCCAGCAGTGCCGGGACAGCAGAGACCCAGTACTTC

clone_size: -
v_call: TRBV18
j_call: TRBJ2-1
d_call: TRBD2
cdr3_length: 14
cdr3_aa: CASSKRGGLNEQFF
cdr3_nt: TGTGCCAGCTCAAAGCGGGGGGGCCTAAATGAGCAGTTCTTC

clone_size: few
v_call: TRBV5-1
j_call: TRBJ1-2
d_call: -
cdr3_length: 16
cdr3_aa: CASSPGAGAKTYGYTF
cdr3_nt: TGCGCCAGCAGCCCTGGGGCTGGGGCGAAGACCTATGGCTACACCTTC

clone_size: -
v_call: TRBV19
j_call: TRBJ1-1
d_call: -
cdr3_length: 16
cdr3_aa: CASSILMGALNTEAFF
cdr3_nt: TGTGCCAGTAGTATTCTAATGGGGGCCCTGAACACTGAAGCTTTCTTT

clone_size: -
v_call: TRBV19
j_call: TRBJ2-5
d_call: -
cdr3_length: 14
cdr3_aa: CASSIEGWRETQYF
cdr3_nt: TGTGCCAGTAGTATAGAGGGCTGGCGAGAGACCCAGTACTTC

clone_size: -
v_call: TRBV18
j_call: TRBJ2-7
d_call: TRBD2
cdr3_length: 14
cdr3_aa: CASAQGTSGYEQYF
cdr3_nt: TGTGCCAGCGCCCAGGGGACTAGCGGCTACGAGCAGTACTTC

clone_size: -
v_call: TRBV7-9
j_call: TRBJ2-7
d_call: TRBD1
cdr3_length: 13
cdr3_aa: CASSFGDRYEQYF
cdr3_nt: TGTGCCAGCAGCTTCGGGGACAGATACGAGCAGTACTTC

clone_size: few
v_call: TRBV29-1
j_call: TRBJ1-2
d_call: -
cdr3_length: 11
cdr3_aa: CSVRTVYGYTF
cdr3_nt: TGCAGCGTGAGGACAGTCTATGGCTACACCTTC

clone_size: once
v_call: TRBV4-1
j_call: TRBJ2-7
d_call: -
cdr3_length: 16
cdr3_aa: CASSQPNRDRQPKQYF
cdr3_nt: TGCGCCAGCAGCCAACCTAACAGGGACCGGCAGCCTAAGCAGTACTTC

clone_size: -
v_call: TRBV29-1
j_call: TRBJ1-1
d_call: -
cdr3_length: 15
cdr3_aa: CSVRTPQTLNTEAFF
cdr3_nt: TGCAGCGTCCGCACCCCACAGACATTGAACACTGAAGCTTTCTTT

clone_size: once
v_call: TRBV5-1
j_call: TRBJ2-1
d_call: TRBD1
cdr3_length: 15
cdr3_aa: CASSLQGSNYNEQFF
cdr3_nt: TGCGCCAGCAGCTTACAGGGGTCGAACTACAATGAGCAGTTCTTC

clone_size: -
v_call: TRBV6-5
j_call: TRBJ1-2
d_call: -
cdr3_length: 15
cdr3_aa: CASSYSGQRNYGYTF
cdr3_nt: TGTGCCAGCAGTTACTCGGGGCAGCGAAACTATGGCTACACCTTC

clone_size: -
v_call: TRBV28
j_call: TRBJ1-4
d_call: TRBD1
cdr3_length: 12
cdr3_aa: CASSRGLGKLFF
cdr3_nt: TGTGCCAGCAGCAGGGGGCTGGGAAAACTGTTTTTT

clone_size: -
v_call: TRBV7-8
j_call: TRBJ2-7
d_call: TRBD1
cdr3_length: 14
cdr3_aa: CASTKTGTTYEQYF
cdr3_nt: TGTGCCAGCACCAAGACAGGGACAACCTACGAGCAGTACTTC

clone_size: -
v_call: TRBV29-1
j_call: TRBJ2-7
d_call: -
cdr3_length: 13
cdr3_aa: CSVGHGGLYEQYF
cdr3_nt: TGCAGCGTTGGCCACGGGGGGCTCTACGAGCAGTACTTC

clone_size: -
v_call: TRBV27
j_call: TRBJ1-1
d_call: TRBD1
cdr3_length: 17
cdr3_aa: CASSFPGQGARGTEAFF
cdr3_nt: TGTGCCAGCAGTTTTCCTGGACAGGGGGCGCGGGGCACTGAAGCTTTCTTT

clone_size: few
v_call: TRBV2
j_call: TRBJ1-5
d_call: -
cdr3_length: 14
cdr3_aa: CASSAVLSNQPQHF
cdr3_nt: TGTGCCAGCAGTGCGGTCCTAAGCAATCAGCCCCAGCATTTT

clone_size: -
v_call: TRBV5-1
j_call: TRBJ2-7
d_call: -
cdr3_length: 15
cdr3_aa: CASSFRQVPAYEQYF
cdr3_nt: TGCGCCAGCAGCTTCAGACAGGTCCCCGCCTACGAGCAGTACTTC